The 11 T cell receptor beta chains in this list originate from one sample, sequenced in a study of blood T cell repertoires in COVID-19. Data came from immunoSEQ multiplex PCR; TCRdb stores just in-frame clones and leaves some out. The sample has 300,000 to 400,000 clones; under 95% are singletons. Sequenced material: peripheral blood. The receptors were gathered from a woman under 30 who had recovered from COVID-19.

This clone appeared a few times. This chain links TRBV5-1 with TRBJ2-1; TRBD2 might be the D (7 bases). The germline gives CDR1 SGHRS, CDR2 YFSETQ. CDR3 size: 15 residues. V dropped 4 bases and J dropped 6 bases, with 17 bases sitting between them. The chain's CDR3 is CASSKLQGGGNEQFF. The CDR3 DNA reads TGCGCCAGCAGCAAATTACAGGGAGGGGGCAATGAGCAGTTCTTC.

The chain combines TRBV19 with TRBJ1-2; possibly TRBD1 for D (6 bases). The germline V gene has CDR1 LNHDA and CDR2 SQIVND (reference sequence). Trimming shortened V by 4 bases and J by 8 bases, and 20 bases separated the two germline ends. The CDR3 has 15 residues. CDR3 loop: CASSTGTGSGDGYTF. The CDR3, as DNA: TGTGCCAGTAGTACTGGAACAGGGAGTGGAGACGGCTACACCTTC.

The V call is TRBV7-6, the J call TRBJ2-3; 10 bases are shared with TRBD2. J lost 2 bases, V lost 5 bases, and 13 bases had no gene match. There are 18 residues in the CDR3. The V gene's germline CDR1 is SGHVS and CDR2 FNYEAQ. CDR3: CASSPPPGLAWHTDTQYF. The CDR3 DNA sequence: TGTGCCAGCAGCCCCCCCCCGGGACTAGCGTGGCACACAGATACGCAGTATTTT.

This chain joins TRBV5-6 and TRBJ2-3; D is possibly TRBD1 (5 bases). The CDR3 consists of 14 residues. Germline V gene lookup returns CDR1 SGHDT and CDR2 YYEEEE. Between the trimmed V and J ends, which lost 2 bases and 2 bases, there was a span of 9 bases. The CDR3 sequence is CASSFAGYTDTQYF. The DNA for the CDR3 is TGTGCCAGCAGCTTCGCAGGGTACACAGATACGCAGTATTTT.

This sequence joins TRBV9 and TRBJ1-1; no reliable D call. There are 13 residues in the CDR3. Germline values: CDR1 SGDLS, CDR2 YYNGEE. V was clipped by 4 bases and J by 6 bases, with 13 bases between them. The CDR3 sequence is CASSRHITSEAFF. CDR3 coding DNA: TGTGCCAGCAGCCGACACATAACCTCTGAAGCTTTCTTT.

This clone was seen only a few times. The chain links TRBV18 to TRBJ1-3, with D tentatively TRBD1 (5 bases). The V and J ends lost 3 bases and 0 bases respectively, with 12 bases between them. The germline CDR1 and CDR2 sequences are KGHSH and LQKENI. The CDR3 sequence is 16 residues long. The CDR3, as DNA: TGTGCCAGCTCACCGGATACAGGAGACTCTGGAAACACCATATATTTT. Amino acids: CASSPDTGDSGNTIYF.

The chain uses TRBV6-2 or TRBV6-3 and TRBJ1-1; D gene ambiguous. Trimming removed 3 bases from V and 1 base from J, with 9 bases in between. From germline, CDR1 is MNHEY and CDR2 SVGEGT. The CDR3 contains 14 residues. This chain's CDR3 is CASSYDSGNTEAFF. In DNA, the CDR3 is TGTGCCAGCAGTTATGATTCCGGGAACACTGAAGCTTTCTTT.

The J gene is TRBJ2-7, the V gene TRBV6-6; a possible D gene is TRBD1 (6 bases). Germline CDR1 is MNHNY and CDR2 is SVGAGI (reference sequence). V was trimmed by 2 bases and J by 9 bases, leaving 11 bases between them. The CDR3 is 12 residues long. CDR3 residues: CASSYTGGPQYV. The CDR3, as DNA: TGTGCCAGCAGTTACACTGGGGGCCCGCAGTACGTC.

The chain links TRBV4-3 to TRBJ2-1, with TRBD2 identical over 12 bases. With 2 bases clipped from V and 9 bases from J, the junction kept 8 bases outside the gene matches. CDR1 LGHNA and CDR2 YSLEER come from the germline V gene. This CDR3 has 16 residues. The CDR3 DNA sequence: TGCGCCAGCAGCCAACTCCTAGCGGGAGGGCCCCGTGAGCAGTTCTTC. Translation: CASSQLLAGGPREQFF.

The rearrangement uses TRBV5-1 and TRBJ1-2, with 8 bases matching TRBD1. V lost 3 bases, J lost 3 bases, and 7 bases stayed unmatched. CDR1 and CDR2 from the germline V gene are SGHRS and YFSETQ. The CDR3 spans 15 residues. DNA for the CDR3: TGCGCCAGCAGCTGGACAGGGTCCCTCGACTATGGCTACACCTTC. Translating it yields CASSWTGSLDYGYTF.

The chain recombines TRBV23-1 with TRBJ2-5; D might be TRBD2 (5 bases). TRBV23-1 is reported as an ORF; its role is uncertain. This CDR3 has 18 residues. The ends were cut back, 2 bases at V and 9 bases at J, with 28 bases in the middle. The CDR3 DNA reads TGCGCCAGCAGTCAAGCCAAATCGTGCGGGCATTGCGATGAGGCCCAGTACTTC. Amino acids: CASSQAKSCGHCDEAQYF.